The TCR beta chain described here comes from a study of blood T cell repertoires in COVID-19. The wider study: Samples representing acute and convalescent COVID-19 were sourced from the United States, Italy and Spain. PBMCs, B-cell-depleted T cells, or T cells provided the cDNA or gDNA that made up the material.

Per the authors' pipeline: From reference gene primer amplification, estimates of nucleated cell counts were derived. Assay: immunoSEQ multiplex PCR; the TCRdb copy retains only in-frame clones and omits some. V, J and clone size are those of that table, while D and trimming were read from the DNA. Of some 300,000 clones in the sample, around 89% were seen once. The specimen was peripheral blood. The receptor's source is a woman in her thirties who had recovered from COVID-19.

CDR3 protein: CASSAVTGITGELFF. CDR3 DNA sequence: TGTGCCAGCAGCGCCGTGACAGGGATCACCGGGGAGCTGTTTTTT. V and J are TRBV9 and TRBJ2-2; 7 positions match TRBD1. V shed 3 bases and J 4 bases; nucleotides not matched to a gene: 6. CDR1 and CDR2 from the germline V gene are SGDLS and YYNGEE. CDR3 length: 15 amino acids.